The entry below describes one T cell receptor (beta chain). The antigen is undetermined. V was pared by 2 bases and J by 0 bases, with 11 bases between. CDR1 is MNHEY, CDR2 SVGAGI, per germline. The CDR3 covers 16 residues. The sample is drawn from a study of T cell responses to AZD1222 COVID-19 vaccine. General study findings and limits: Repertoires were obtained only post-peak T cell response. Clonal diversity was possibly underestimated, and white British individuals and females predominated among donors. Spike-wide coverage was observed for vaccine-associated CD4 TCRs, with dominant responses at 160-218 and 743-854.

The method was immunoSEQ multiplex PCR; TCRdb's version includes in-frame clones alone and lacks a portion of them. The repertoire consists of around 94,000 clones, with 88% occurring once and the leading ten covering 15% to 20%. The source was peripheral blood, collected on day 0 of AZD1222 vaccination. The TCR sequence derives from an adult in good health. The chain combines TRBV6-5 with TRBJ1-3; no firm D call. CDR3 in amino acids: CASSYTDRSSGNTIYF. CDR3 coding DNA: TGTGCCAGCAGTTACACCGACCGGAGCTCTGGAAACACCATATATTTT.